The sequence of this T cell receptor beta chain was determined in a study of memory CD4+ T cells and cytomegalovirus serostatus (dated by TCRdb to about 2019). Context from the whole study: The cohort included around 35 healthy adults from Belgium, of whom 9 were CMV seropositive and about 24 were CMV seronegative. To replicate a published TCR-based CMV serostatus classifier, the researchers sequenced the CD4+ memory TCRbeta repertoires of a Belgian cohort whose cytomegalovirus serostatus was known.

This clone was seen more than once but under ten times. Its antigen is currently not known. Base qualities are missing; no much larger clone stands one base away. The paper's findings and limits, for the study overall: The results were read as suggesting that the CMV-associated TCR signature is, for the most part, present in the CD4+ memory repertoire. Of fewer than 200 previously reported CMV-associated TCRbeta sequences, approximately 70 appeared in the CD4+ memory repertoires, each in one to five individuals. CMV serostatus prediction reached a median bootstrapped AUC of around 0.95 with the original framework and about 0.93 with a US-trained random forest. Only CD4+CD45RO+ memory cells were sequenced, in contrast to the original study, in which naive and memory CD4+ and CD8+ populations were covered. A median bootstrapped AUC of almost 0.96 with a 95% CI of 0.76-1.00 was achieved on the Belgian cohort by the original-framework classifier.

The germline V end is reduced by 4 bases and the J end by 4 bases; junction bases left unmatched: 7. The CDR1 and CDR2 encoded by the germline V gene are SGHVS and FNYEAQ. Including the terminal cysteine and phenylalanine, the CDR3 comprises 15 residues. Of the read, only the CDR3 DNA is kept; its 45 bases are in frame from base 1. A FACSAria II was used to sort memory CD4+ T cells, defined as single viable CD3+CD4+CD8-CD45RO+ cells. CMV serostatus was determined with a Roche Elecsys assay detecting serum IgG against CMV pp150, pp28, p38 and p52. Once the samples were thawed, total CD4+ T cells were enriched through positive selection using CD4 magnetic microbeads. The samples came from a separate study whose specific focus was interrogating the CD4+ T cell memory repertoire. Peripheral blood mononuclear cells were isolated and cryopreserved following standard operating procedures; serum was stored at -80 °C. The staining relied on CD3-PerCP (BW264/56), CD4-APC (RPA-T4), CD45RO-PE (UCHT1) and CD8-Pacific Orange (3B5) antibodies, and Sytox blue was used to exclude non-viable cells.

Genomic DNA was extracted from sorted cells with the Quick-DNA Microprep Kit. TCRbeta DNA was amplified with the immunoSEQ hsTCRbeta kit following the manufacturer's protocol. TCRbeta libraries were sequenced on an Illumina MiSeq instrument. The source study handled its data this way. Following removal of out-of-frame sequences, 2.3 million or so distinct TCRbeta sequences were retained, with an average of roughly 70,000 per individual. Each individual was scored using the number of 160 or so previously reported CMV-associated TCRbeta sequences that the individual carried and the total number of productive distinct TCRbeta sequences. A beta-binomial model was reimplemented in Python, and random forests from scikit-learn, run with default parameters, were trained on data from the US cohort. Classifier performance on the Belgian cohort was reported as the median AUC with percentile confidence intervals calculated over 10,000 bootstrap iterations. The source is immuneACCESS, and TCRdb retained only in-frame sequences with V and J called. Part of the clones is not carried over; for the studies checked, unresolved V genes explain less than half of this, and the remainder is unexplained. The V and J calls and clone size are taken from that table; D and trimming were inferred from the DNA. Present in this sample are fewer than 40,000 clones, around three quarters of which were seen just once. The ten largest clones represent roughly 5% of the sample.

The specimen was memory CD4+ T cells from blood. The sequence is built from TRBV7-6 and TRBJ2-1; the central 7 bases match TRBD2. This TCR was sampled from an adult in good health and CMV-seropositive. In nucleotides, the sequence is TGTGCCAGCAGCTGGCTGGGGGGGACTTACAATGAGCAGTTCTTC. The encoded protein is CASSWLGGTYNEQFF.